A selection of T cell receptor beta chains follows, all from one sample in a study of prognosis after radiotherapy for stage I lung cancer. One entry per CDR3 protein, called by TCRdb with MiXCR from the multiplex PCR reads. The sample consists of about 16,000 distinct CDR3 sequences, around 41% of them appearing once. Here the sequenced sample was PBMCs, taken before or after stereotactic body radiation therapy (not recorded which). Receptors were obtained from a donor aged 50 or older with non-small cell lung cancer. Both conserved end residues are part of each CDR3. D genes are given only for firm matches. The size of a clone is reported for some rows only, either as once, few or many, or as a class for expanded clones.

clone_size j_call v_call d_call cdr3_nt cdr3_aa
many TRBJ2-2 TRBV7-8 - TGTGCCAGCAGCTTAATAGAAACCGGGGAGCTGTTTTTT CASSLIETGELFF
many TRBJ1-1 TRBV20-1 - TGCAGTGCTAGACCCTCCGGAAGGGGCCCGGGAACTGAAGCTTTCTTT CSARPSGRGPGTEAFF
medium-sized TRBJ2-2 TRBV30 - TGTGCCTGGAGTGACCCCGGGGAGCTGTTTTTT CAWSDPGELFF
many TRBJ1-3 TRBV4-1 - TGCGCCAGCAGCCAAGATATACGGGGGGCGCAGGGAAACACCATATATTTT CASSQDIRGAQGNTIYF
- TRBJ2-5 TRBV7-2 - TGTGCCAGCACCCCAGGGGTTGAAGAGACCCAGTACTTC CASTPGVEETQYF
many TRBJ2-2 TRBV6-5 TRBD2 TGTGCCAGCAGTTACGGCGGGAGGCCCGGGGAGCTGTTTTTT CASSYGGRPGELFF
- TRBJ2-5 TRBV25-1 - TGTGCCAGCGGTGAATTACTTAGACAGGCGTCGCCTCAAGAGACCCAGTACTTC CASGELLRQASPQETQYF
- TRBJ2-1 TRBV7-3 - TGTGCCAGCAGCCCTGACGGGCCAAGCTCCTACAATGAGCAGTTCTTC CASSPDGPSSYNEQFF
- TRBJ2-3 TRBV5-1 TRBD2 TGCGCCAGCAGCTTGGGACTAGCGGGAGGAACAGATACGCAGTATTTT CASSLGLAGGTDTQYF
few TRBJ1-2 TRBV6-4 TRBD1 TGTGCCAGCAGTGCGAATGCCGGGACAGGGCCCGGAGGCTACACCTTC CASSANAGTGPGGYTF
many TRBJ2-3 TRBV20-1 - TGCAGTGCTCTAGGACCCAGGGGCACAGATACGCAGTATTTT CSALGPRGTDTQYF
many TRBJ1-6 TRBV10-2 TRBD1 TGCGCCAGCAGGGCGGGACAGATTAATTCGCCCCTCCACTTT CASRAGQINSPLHF
once TRBJ2-3 TRBV6-5 TRBD2 TGTGCCAGCAGTTTGCCGACTAGCGGGTACACATATACGCAGTATTTT CASSLPTSGYTYTQYF
- TRBJ2-3 TRBV24-1 - TGTGCCACATCCCGGGAAGCAGATACGCAGTATTTT CATSREADTQYF
- TRBJ1-5 TRBV11-2 - TGTGCCAGCAGCTTAGGGGTTGGCAATCAGCCCCAGCATTTT CASSLGVGNQPQHF
many TRBJ1-6 TRBV2 - TGTGCCAGCAGCCCTCCAGGGATCGGGGATTCACCCCTCCATTTT CASSPPGIGDSPLHF
many TRBJ2-7 TRBV30 - TGTGCCTGGGCCCTAAGGCCCACCTACGAGCAGTACTTC CAWALRPTYEQYF
- TRBJ2-7 TRBV2 TRBD1 TGTGCCAGCAGCTATGACAGGGGGCTAAGGTACTTC CASSYDRGLRYF
- TRBJ1-3 TRBV5-1 TRBD1 TGCGCCAGCAGCTTAGATTCAGGGGGCTATGGAAACACCATATATTTT CASSLDSGGYGNTIYF
- TRBJ2-2 TRBV11-2 - TGTGCCAGCAGCTTATTCAACACCGGGGAGCTGTTTTTT CASSLFNTGELFF
once TRBJ1-1 TRBV2 - TGTGCCAGCAGTCCAGGAGGGGGATTGAGCACTGAAGCTTTCTTT CASSPGGGLSTEAFF
- TRBJ1-1 TRBV7-2 - TGTGCCAGCAGCGTCCTTTCGAGCACTGAAGCTTTCTTT CASSVLSSTEAFF
- TRBJ1-2 TRBV28 - TGTGCCAGCAGTCCAGACAACTATGGCTACACCTTC CASSPDNYGYTF
many TRBJ2-3 TRBV5-1 TRBD2 TGCGCCAGCAGCCCGCGGGAGGCAGATACGCAGTATTTT CASSPREADTQYF